The entry below describes one T cell receptor beta chain. The sample belongs to a study of CXCR3-negative and CXCR3-positive naive CD8 T cells. The germline gives CDR1 SGHVS, CDR2 FQNEAQ. The length of the CDR3 is 15 residues. Libraries of TRB cDNA were made by 5' RACE and carried UMIs. TCRdb reprocessed the 5' RACE reads and reports one entry per CDR3 protein, with no DNA. The sample table includes 45,000 to 65,000 distinct CDR3 sequences. Input material: naive CXCR3- CD8+ T cells from blood. Subset: CD45RO-CCR7+CD27+CD95- naive CD8+ T cells lacking CXCR3 (TNR3-). This chain joins TRBV7-8 and TRBJ2-1; TCRdb names TRBD2, which stays unverified in the absence of DNA. This TCR came from a human donor in good health. Some clones in this sample may be carry-over from other donors' samples. This CDR3 is CASSLDRAGYNEQFF.